The 25 T cell receptor beta chains in this list originate from one sample, sequenced in a study of Graves' ophthalmopathy and Graves' hyperthyroidism (dated by TCRdb to the late 2010s). Data came from an Illumina HiSeq 2000. For repertoire sequencing, the TCR beta CDR3 regions were amplified from RNA transcripts. A first-round RT-PCR used HTBI primers with the Qiagen OneStep RT-PCR kit, followed by a second-round multiplex PCR, size selection and purification. TCRdb reanalyzed the raw reads on its own, using fastp at Q25 for trimming and MiXCR for clone calling, and kept in-frame beta chains. Every entry covers one CDR3 protein and lists the most common genes and DNA from its rows. This sample lists almost 750,000 distinct CDR3 sequences; roughly two fifths were detected once. The ten largest clones capture 44% of the sample. Sample: peripheral blood. The receptor source for this set is an adult man with Graves' ophthalmopathy.

The chain uses TRBV19 and TRBJ1-1, with TRBD1 identical over 7 bases. The V and J ends lost 0 bases and 4 bases, in that order; junction bases with no gene match: 2. The CDR3 contains 14 residues. Germline assignment: CDR1 LNHDA and CDR2 SQIVND (reference sequence). In DNA form, the CDR3 reads TGTGCCAGTAGTATAGACAGGGGGATCACTGAAGCTTTCTTT. Encoded protein: CASSIDRGITEAFF.

In its sample, this clonotype was seen once. The gene calls are TRBV2 and TRBJ1-4; TRBD1 is a possible D gene (5 bases). Trimming left V 8 bases short and J 8 bases short, with 21 bases between. The CDR3 spans 15 residues. Germline-derived CDR1 and CDR2 are SNHLY and FYNNEI. This chain's CDR3 is CASLPEGSSGEKLFF. CDR3 in DNA: TGTGCCAGCCTCCCGGAGGGGTCGTCTGGCGAAAAACTGTTTTTT.

The chain employs TRBV20-1 and TRBJ2-5; D perhaps matches TRBD2 (5 bases). The CDR3 consists of 14 residues. Trimming removed 3 bases at V and 1 base at J, with 12 bases between. Germline V gene sequence: CDR1 DFQATT, CDR2 SNEGSKA (reference sequence). CDR3 region: CSASAIEGQETQYF. CDR3 DNA: TGCAGTGCTAGTGCCATAGAGGGCCAAGAGACCCAGTACTTC.

As concerns this clonotype: This may be a read error, as it is one base from a much larger clone. The chain joins TRBV20-1 to TRBJ2-5, with TRBD2 identical over 8 bases. J lost 5 bases, V lost 4 bases, and 3 bases had no gene match. Germline loops: CDR1 DFQATT, CDR2 SNEGSKA (reference sequence). The CDR3 totals 12 residues. CDR3 coding DNA: TGCAGTGCTACCCGACTAGCGGAGACCCAGTACTTC. Encoded protein: CSATRLAETQYF.

This clonotype was detected many times. The CDR3 region has the DNA TGTGCCAGCAGTCGCATTGGCGAGAGCGCCGGGGAGCTGTTTTTT. This translates into CASSRIGESAGELFF. This chain joins TRBV7-9 and TRBJ2-2, with D hard to call. The germline V gene has CDR1 SEHNR and CDR2 FQNEAQ (reference sequence). V was cut by 6 bases and J by 6 bases, with 17 bases left in between. CDR3 length: 15 amino acids. Based on the CDR3 plus reference TRBV7-9 and TRBJ2-2, the full variable domain is DTGVSQNPRHKITKRGQNVTFRCDPISEHNRLYWYRQTLGQGPEFLTYFQNEAQLEKSRLLSDRFSAERPKGSFSTLEIQRTEQGDSAMYLCASSRIGESAGELFFGEGSRLTVL.

The V and J genes are TRBV11-2 and TRBJ2-7; D is possibly TRBD2 (6 bases). This CDR3 is built from 15 residues. The V gene lost 6 bases and the J gene lost 3 bases, with 18 bases spanning the gap. From germline, CDR1 is SGHAT and CDR2 FQNNGV. The CDR3 nucleotides read TGTGCCAGCAGTTTATACGGGCAGGGAGGCTACGAGCAGTACTTC. Protein product: CASSLYGQGGYEQYF.

Many counts were recorded for this clonotype. This sequence joins TRBV20-1 and TRBJ1-6; 7 bases align to TRBD1. The trim removed 3 bases at V and 8 bases at J, leaving 4 bases unmatched. This CDR3 is built from 13 residues. Germline CDR1 is DFQATT and CDR2 is SNEGSKA (reference sequence). The CDR3 sequence is CSASLTGYSPLHF. Here the CDR3 DNA reads TGCAGTGCTAGTCTGACAGGGTATTCACCCCTCCACTTT.

The chain links TRBV14 to TRBJ2-6; 11 positions match TRBD1. From germline, CDR1 is SGHDN and CDR2 FVKESK. J was trimmed by 0 bases and V by 5 bases; bases with no gene match: 6. This CDR3 is built from 18 residues. The DNA of the CDR3 is TGTGCCAGCAGCTTAGCCGGGACAGGGGGCTCTGGGGCCAACGTCCTGACTTTC. Translating it yields CASSLAGTGGSGANVLTF.

Concerning this clonotype: A read error may be the cause here, since a much bigger clone is one base away. The chain employs TRBV25-1 and TRBJ2-5, with 7 bases aligning to TRBD1. The germline V gene encodes CDR1 MGHDK and CDR2 SYGVNS. CDR3 length equals 15 residues. The CDR3 coding sequence is TGTGCCATCAGGCCCGAACAGGGGTACCAAGAGACCCGGTACTTC. Protein product: CAIRPEQGYQETRYF.

This clonotype was observed a single time. V gene TRBV10-2 combines with J gene TRBJ1-2; D gene unclear. V shed 3 bases and J shed 8 bases, with 16 bases lying between them. The CDR3 is made up of 14 amino acids. Germline assignment: CDR1 WSHSY and CDR2 SAAADI. CDR3: CASSDAALGIGYTF. As DNA, the CDR3 is TGCGCCAGCAGTGATGCGGCGCTGGGTATCGGCTACACCTTC.

Written as DNA, the CDR3 is TGTGCCAGCAGCTTAGTGGGACAGGGGCGGAACGAGCAGTACTTC. Amino acid sequence: CASSLVGQGRNEQYF. The chain carries TRBV7-2 and TRBJ2-7; 10 bases agree with TRBD1. The CDR3 is 15 residues long. V lost 1 base to trimming and J lost 5 bases; unmatched junction nucleotides: 5. The V gene's germline CDR1 is SGHTA and CDR2 FQGNSA.

This chain uses TRBV7-2 with TRBJ2-3, with 9 bases that match TRBD1. The V gene end was trimmed by 5 bases and the J gene end by 5 bases; junction bases not matched to a gene: 8. Germline CDR1 is SGHTA and CDR2 is FQGNSA. The CDR3 totals 15 residues. As DNA, the CDR3 is TGTGCCAGCAGCACATCACAGGGGGCGCAAGATACGCAGTATTTT. It yields the protein CASSTSQGAQDTQYF.

The table lists this clonotype with many counts. The CDR3 bases are TGTGCCAGCAGCTTACGGCCCGGAGGCTCACCCCTCCACTTT. Protein product: CASSLRPGGSPLHF. The V gene is TRBV7-2, the J gene TRBJ1-6; D is ambiguous. This CDR3 spans 14 amino acids. V was shortened by 2 bases and J by 10 bases, with 12 bases between the two germline ends. The germline V gene encodes CDR1 SGHTA and CDR2 FQGNSA.

The CDR3 here is CASSLPEQETQYF. The CDR3 coding sequence is TGTGCCAGCAGCCTCCCAGAGCAAGAGACCCAGTACTTC. The chain recombines TRBV11-2 with TRBJ2-5; no clear D gene. Germline V gene data show CDR1 as SGHAT and CDR2 as FQNNGV. The CDR3 extends over 13 amino acids. Trimming removed 5 bases at V and 2 bases at J, with 9 bases between.

To note about this clonotype: The germline gene is not matched at one end of the junction; a read error may be the cause. This chain uses TRBV7-2 with TRBJ1-2; 7 nucleotides agree with TRBD1. Looked up from germline, CDR1 is SGHTA and CDR2 is FQGNSA. The CDR3 covers 14 residues. Here the CDR3 reads CASSPSQGYYSYTF. The CDR3 DNA follows: TGTGCCAGCAGCCCCTCACAGGGGTACTATAGCTACACCTTC.

A note on this clonotype: A much larger clone is a single base away; this may be a read error. The chain is built from TRBV20-1 and TRBJ1-1; the D is unclear. Germline values: CDR1 DFQATT, CDR2 SNEGSKA (reference sequence). V was clipped by 3 bases and J by 0 bases, with 11 bases between them. The length of the CDR3 is 14 residues. CDR3 nucleotides: TGCAGTGCTAGTCCTCCCAGCATGAACACTGAAGCTTTCTTT. Its protein is CSASPPSMNTEAFF.

Many counts were recorded for this clonotype. V gene TRBV7-3 combines with J gene TRBJ2-6; no definite D call. The CDR3 contains 17 residues. Germline V gene data show CDR1 as SGHTA and CDR2 as FQGTGA. The V end lost 5 bases, the J end lost 0 bases, and 14 bases lay between the germline ends. CDR3 sequence (DNA): TGTGCCAGCAGCCCAAGCCCGGCAGTCTCTGGGGCCAACGTCCTGACTTTC. Its protein product is CASSPSPAVSGANVLTF.

The V and J genes are TRBV20-1 and TRBJ2-5; the D call may be TRBD1 or TRBD2 (5 bases each). CDR1 DFQATT and CDR2 SNEGSKA come from the germline V gene (reference sequence). Trimming removed 3 bases at V and 4 bases at J, with 18 bases between. The CDR3 spans 15 residues. The CDR3 here is CSASATGRMVETQYF. CDR3 DNA sequence: TGCAGTGCTAGTGCGACGGGACGGATGGTAGAGACCCAGTACTTC.

Comments on this clonotype: A much larger clone sits a single nucleotide away, making a read error possible. This chain connects TRBV29-1 to TRBJ1-1; TRBD1 might be the D (5 bases). V was pared by 5 bases and J by 1 base, with 8 bases between. The CDR3 loop spans 12 amino acids. Germline V lookup: CDR1 SQVTM, CDR2 ANQGSEA. CDR3 sequence (DNA): TGCAGCGTTCAGGACAAGAACACTGAAGCTTTCTTT. It is translated as CSVQDKNTEAFF.

A few counts support this clonotype. The chain combines TRBV2 with TRBJ1-2; 12 bases line up with TRBD1. The CDR3 extends over 15 amino acids. Germline-derived CDR1 and CDR2 are SNHLY and FYNNEI. The V and J ends lost 3 bases and 4 bases, in that order; junction bases with no gene match: 3. DNA of the CDR3: TGTGCCAGCAGTGAGGGGACAGGGGGCGCCTATGGCTACACCTTC. The encoded protein is CASSEGTGGAYGYTF. Full variable domain (missing parts from reference TRBV2 and TRBJ1-2): EPEVTQTPSHQVTQMGQEVILRCVPISNHLYFYWYRQILGQKVEFLVSFYNNEISEKSEIFDDQFSVERPDGSNFTLKIRSTKLEDSAMYFCASSEGTGGAYGYTFGSGTRLTVV.

The sample holds a few counts of this clonotype. The gene calls are TRBV9 and TRBJ1-3; the D is unclear. Germline V lookup: CDR1 SGDLS, CDR2 YYNGEE. The length of the CDR3 is 17 residues. V lost 4 bases and J lost 0, with 17 bases in between. In nucleotides, the CDR3 is TGTGCCAGCAGCCAAGACTACAACAGTATCTCTGGAAACACCATATATTTT. Protein sequence: CASSQDYNSISGNTIYF.

This clonotype was detected many times. V is TRBV29-1 and J is TRBJ1-1; D is undetermined. CDR1 and CDR2 (germline): SQVTM, ANQGSEA. The V end lost 4 bases, the J end lost 5 bases, and 8 bases lay between the germline ends. The CDR3 is made up of 11 amino acids. The CDR3 is CSVVARTEAFF. Written as DNA, the CDR3 is TGCAGCGTTGTGGCGAGGACTGAAGCTTTCTTT. Full variable domain (remainder filled in from reference TRBV29-1 and TRBJ1-1): SAVISQKPSRDICQRGTSLTIQCQVDSQVTMMFWYRQQPGQSLTLIATANQGSEATYESGFVIDKFPISRPNLTFSTLTVSNMSPEDSSIYLCSVVARTEAFFGQGTRLTVV.

The V gene is TRBV4-1, the J gene TRBJ2-7, with D unresolved. Trimming left V 4 bases short and J 4 bases short, with 20 bases between. This CDR3 spans 16 amino acids. The germline V gene encodes CDR1 MGHRA and CDR2 YSYEKL. The CDR3 sequence: CASSPNDMGFTYEQYF. DNA for the CDR3: TGCGCCAGCAGCCCTAACGACATGGGGTTCACGTACGAGCAGTACTTC.

In regard to this clonotype: This may be a read error: a much more frequent sequence differs by one nucleotide. The rearrangement uses TRBV9 and TRBJ2-2; D call uncertain. The CDR3 covers 15 residues. Germline CDR1 reads SGDLS; CDR2 reads YYNGEE. The CDR3 here is CASNVDHWATGELFF. The CDR3 bases are TGTGCCAGCAACGTAGACCACTGGGCGACCGGGGAGCTGTTTTTT. Based on the CDR3 plus reference TRBV9 and TRBJ2-2, the full variable domain is DSGVTQTPKHLITATGQRVTLRCSPRSGDLSVYWYQQSLDQGLQFLIQYYNGEERAKGNILERFSAQQFPDLHSELNLSSLELGDSALYFCASNVDHWATGELFFGEGSRLTVL.

The chain is built from TRBV20-1 and TRBJ2-2; D is ambiguous. Germline values: CDR1 DFQATT, CDR2 SNEGSKA (reference sequence). V gave up 1 base and J gave up 0 bases, with 9 bases separating them. The CDR3 is made up of 15 amino acids. Written as DNA, the CDR3 is TGCAGTGCTAGAGCTCACGAAACGAACACCGGGGAGCTGTTTTTT. Amino acid sequence: CSARAHETNTGELFF.